The rows below give T cell receptor beta chains drawn from one sample of a study of PD-1 blockade in classical Hodgkin lymphoma. Profiled with immunoSEQ multiplex PCR; TCRdb holds only in-frame clones, not every one. The data contain 55,000 to 80,000 clones, approximately 88% of them singletons. The sample consisted of peripheral blood mononuclear cells (PBMCs), taken at baseline. The receptor source for this set is a human donor with classical Hodgkin lymphoma. Each CDR3 is given with its conserved first and last residue. The D gene is left open where the match is weak. Clone size, where shown, is once, few, many, or a class for clones that have expanded.

j_call cdr3_length d_call v_call clone_size cdr3_nt cdr3_aa
TRBJ2-1 12 . TRBV7-2 . TGTGCCAGCAGCTTGGGGATAAATGAGCAGTTCTTC CASSLGINEQFF
TRBJ1-6 15 . TRBV6-1 . TGTGCCAGCAGTGAAGGCGCCAAGGGGAGTTCACCCCTCCACTTT CASSEGAKGSSPLHF
TRBJ2-2 16 TRBD2 TRBV4-3 . TGCGCCAGCAGCCAAGATGGGACTAGAATCACCGGGGAGCTGTTTTTT CASSQDGTRITGELFF
TRBJ2-3 14 . TRBV7-2 . TGTGCCAGCAGCTTCAGCCGGAACACAGATACGCAGTATTTT CASSFSRNTDTQYF
TRBJ1-5 15 . TRBV5-5 . TGTGCCAGCAGCTTGGGACAACGGAGCAATCAGCCCCAGCATTTT CASSLGQRSNQPQHF
TRBJ2-2 13 . TRBV28 many TGTGCCAGCACCGGGGGAGGCACCGGGGAGCTGTTTTTT CASTGGGTGELFF
TRBJ2-7 17 TRBD1 TRBV11-3 once TGTGCCAGCAGCTTAGAGGCTGGACAGGGATTCCCCTACGAGCAGTACTTC CASSLEAGQGFPYEQYF
TRBJ1-1 16 TRBD1 TRBV7-6 . TGTGCCAGCAGCTTATCCCCCTCGCAGACAGGGGCTGGGGCTTTCTTT CASSLSPSQTGAGAFF
TRBJ1-2 12 . TRBV7-9 few TGTGCCAGCAGCCCGGGACTGTATGGCTACACCTTC CASSPGLYGYTF
TRBJ1-1 14 . TRBV6-5 . TGTGCCAGCACCGAAAGAGGGGGGAACACTGAAGCTTTCTTT CASTERGGNTEAFF
TRBJ1-1 16 . TRBV7-9 . TGTGCCAGCAGCTCCAACCTTGACGTGGTATTCACTGAAGCTTTCTTT CASSSNLDVVFTEAFF
TRBJ1-1 13 . TRBV5-5 . TGTGCCAGCAGCACCAGGACCGAGACTGAAGCTTTCTTT CASSTRTETEAFF
TRBJ1-6 16 . TRBV6-5 . TGTGCCAGCAGTTCCAAGGGGGACGGAGATAATTCACCCCTCCACTTT CASSSKGDGDNSPLHF
TRBJ1-2 13 . TRBV18 . TGTGCCAGCTCACCGGACTTCGACTATGGCTACACCTTC CASSPDFDYGYTF
TRBJ2-7 15 . TRBV14 . TGTGCCAGCAGCTTCTGGGCGGGACTGCCCTACGAGCAGTACTTC CASSFWAGLPYEQYF
TRBJ2-6 16 . TRBV25-1 . TGTGCCAGCAGTGAATCAAGGAACTCTGGGGCCAACGTCCTGACTTTC CASSESRNSGANVLTF
TRBJ1-3 15 TRBD1 TRBV9 . TGTGCCAGCAGCTCGACCGGGACAGGGAGGAACACCATATATTTT CASSSTGTGRNTIYF
TRBJ1-1 14 . TRBV30 . TGTGCCTGCAGCCCCGGGACAAAGGACACTGAAGCTTTCTTT CACSPGTKDTEAFF
TRBJ2-2 15 . TRBV4-3 . TGCGCCAGCAGCCAAGATGAACCCGAAACCGGGGAGCTGTTTTTT CASSQDEPETGELFF
TRBJ1-2 13 . TRBV12-5 . TGTGCTAGTGGTTTTGGGGGGGTCTATGGCTACACCTTC CASGFGGVYGYTF
TRBJ1-2 14 . TRBV19 . TGTGCCAGTAGTATGCAGGAAGTAGGCTATGGCTACACCTTC CASSMQEVGYGYTF
TRBJ1-5 12 . TRBV28 . TGTGCCAGCAACTTGGGCAATCAGCCCCAGCATTTT CASNLGNQPQHF
TRBJ1-2 11 . TRBV20-1 few TGCAGGGCAAGCTATATCTATGGCTACACCTTC CRASYIYGYTF
TRBJ2-3 15 . TRBV19 . TGTGCCAGTAGTATAGTGACTACAAGCACAGATACGCAGTATTTT CASSIVTTSTDTQYF
TRBJ1-6 14 . TRBV6-5 . TGTGCCAGCAGTTACCTGAATGATAATTCACCCCTCCACTTT CASSYLNDNSPLHF
TRBJ1-5 19 TRBD1 TRBV5-1 . TGCGCCAGCAGCTTGGTGTCGGACAGGGGACCCGTGGAAGGGCAGCCCCAGCATTTT CASSLVSDRGPVEGQPQHF
TRBJ1-2 15 . TRBV6-1 . TGTGCCAGCAGTGAAGCAGCGGGGACGGGCTATGGCTACACCTTC CASSEAAGTGYGYTF
TRBJ1-4 15 TRBD1 TRBV19 once TGTGCCAGTAGACTCAACAGGGGGCGAGTTGAAAAACTGTTTTTT CASRLNRGRVEKLFF
TRBJ2-2 13 . TRBV7-2 . TGTGCCAGCAATAGAGAGTTAGGCGGGGAGCTGTTTTTT CASNRELGGELFF
TRBJ1-1 16 . TRBV18 . TGTGCCAGCTCACCGGTGGGGGCGCTGATGAACACTGAAGCTTTCTTT CASSPVGALMNTEAFF
TRBJ1-2 16 . TRBV6-5 . TGTGCCAGCAGTTACAACTTAGGCGGACCAGCCTATGGCTACACCTTC CASSYNLGGPAYGYTF
TRBJ2-7 19 TRBD2 TRBV5-1 . TGCGCCAGCAGCTTTATCCCACCGGGACTAGCGGGGCCGACCTACGAGCAGTACTTC CASSFIPPGLAGPTYEQYF
TRBJ1-4 16 TRBD1 TRBV5-5 . TGTGCCAGCAGCTTGGGGCAGGGGGCAGGTAATGAAAAACTGTTTTTT CASSLGQGAGNEKLFF
TRBJ1-5 13 . TRBV5-1 few TGCGCCAGCAGCCGCGACACCAATCAGCCCCAGCATTTT CASSRDTNQPQHF
TRBJ2-7 13 . TRBV19 . TGTGCCAGTAGTTCCCAGGGGCCTTACGAGCAGTACTTC CASSSQGPYEQYF
TRBJ2-3 15 . TRBV28 . TGTGCCAGCAGTGCCGTCGTGGTTGCGACAGATACGCAGTATTTT CASSAVVVATDTQYF
TRBJ1-3 13 . TRBV29-1 . TGCAGCGTTGGGGGTTTCTCTGGAAACACCATATATTTT CSVGGFSGNTIYF
TRBJ1-2 16 . TRBV2 . TGTGCCAGCACCGGTGGGGGGGATCAGGGGAACTATGGCTACACCTTC CASTGGGDQGNYGYTF
TRBJ1-5 15 . TRBV6-5 . TGTGCCAGCAGTTACCGGCAGGGCGGGGATCAGCCCCAGCATTTT CASSYRQGGDQPQHF
TRBJ2-7 15 . TRBV9 . TGTGCCAGCAGCGTAGGAGGGGGGACCGCCTACGAGCAGTACTTC CASSVGGGTAYEQYF
TRBJ1-6 15 TRBD1 TRBV28 . TGTGCCAGCAGTATAACCGGGACAGGGTCGTCACCCCTCCACTTT CASSITGTGSSPLHF
TRBJ1-6 16 . TRBV30 . TGTGCCTTAAGTCGGACGGATAGCTCCTATAATTCACCCCTCCACTTT CALSRTDSSYNSPLHF
TRBJ2-7 15 . TRBV9 . TGTGCCAGCAGCGTAGGTCCGGGCCGGGGGTACGAGCAGTACTTC CASSVGPGRGYEQYF
TRBJ2-1 16 TRBD2 TRBV13 . TGTGCCAGCAGCTTCGCTAGCGGGGGTCGCTACAATGAGCAGTTCTTC CASSFASGGRYNEQFF
TRBJ1-1 14 . TRBV5-8 . TGTGCCAGCAGCTTTTACAGGGCGAACACTGAAGCTTTCTTT CASSFYRANTEAFF
TRBJ2-1 17 . TRBV4-2 . TGTGCCAGCAGCCGCCCGTTGGAGGGGGTACCCTACAATGAGCAGTTCTTC CASSRPLEGVPYNEQFF
TRBJ1-1 16 . TRBV10-3 . TGTGCCATCAGTGAGTCAAACAGGGTAAGAGACACTGAAGCTTTCTTT CAISESNRVRDTEAFF
TRBJ2-7 15 TRBD1 TRBV5-5 . TGTGCCAGCAGCTTGTTAGGGGGCTTGACGGGAGAGCAGTACTTC CASSLLGGLTGEQYF
TRBJ2-1 12 . TRBV5-6 . TGTGCCAGCAGCTTGTCCTACAATGAGCAGTTCTTC CASSLSYNEQFF
TRBJ2-2 14 . TRBV28 . TGTGCCAGCAGTACGACAGGTTTGACCGGGGAGCTGTTTTTT CASSTTGLTGELFF
TRBJ1-2 14 TRBD1 TRBV7-8 few TGTGCCAGCAGCCTTAACGGGACAGCCTATGGCTACACCTTC CASSLNGTAYGYTF
TRBJ1-4 19 . TRBV30 . TGTGCCTGGAGTGTGGTTCGAGTTTGGGGGAGAGCCACTAATGAAAAACTGTTTTTT CAWSVVRVWGRATNEKLFF
TRBJ2-1 16 TRBD2 TRBV25-1 . TGTGCCAGCAGTGAGCCCAGCGGGGGGGCCTACAATGAGCAGTTCTTC CASSEPSGGAYNEQFF
TRBJ2-3 13 . TRBV7-9 . TGTGCCAGCAGCTTAGAACCCGCAGATACGCAGTATTTT CASSLEPADTQYF
TRBJ2-3 16 TRBD2 TRBV2 . TGTGCCAGCAGCGAGCCCACTAGCGGGGGCACAGATACGCAGTATTTT CASSEPTSGGTDTQYF
TRBJ2-7 15 . TRBV10-1 . TGCGCCAGCAGTTCGGGCCTCGCGACATCCTACGAGCAGTACTTC CASSSGLATSYEQYF
TRBJ2-1 12 . TRBV6-5 . TGTGCCAGCAGTTACTATACGAATGAGCAGTTCTTC CASSYYTNEQFF
TRBJ2-7 13 TRBD1 TRBV28 . TGTGCCAGTACAGGGGTGGTATCCTACGAGCAGTACTTC CASTGVVSYEQYF
TRBJ2-2 16 . TRBV27 . TGTGCCAGCAGCCCCCTCTCGGGGGCGAACACCGGGGAGCTGTTTTTT CASSPLSGANTGELFF